The clone carrying this T cell receptor (beta chain) has just one count. Its antigen is as yet unknown. TCRdb passed the RT-PCR reads through MiXCR, listing each CDR3 protein once. Seen here are 650,000 or so distinct CDR3 sequences, 14% observed once, and the top ten hold approximately 7.6%. The data were taken from a study of response to subunit inactivated influenza vaccine. Study conclusions and caveats: Every seasonal influenza vaccination brings in few new T cells, the authors suggested.

The CDR3 is 11 amino acids. With 5 bases removed from V and 7 bases from J, the gap between germline ends came to 8 bases. CDR1 and CDR2 from the germline V gene are MNHNY and SVGAGI (reference sequence). The clonotype comes from a man aged 50 or older who received an inactivated influenza vaccine. The chain links TRBV6-6 to TRBJ1-1; D is unclear. This material consisted of PBMCs from blood, taken approximately 15 days before vaccination. The CDR3 DNA sequence: TGTGCCAGCAGTACTCCCGGTGAAGCTTTCTTT. Residues: CASSTPGEAFF.